A single sample gave rise to the 11 T cell receptor beta chains below, sequenced in a study of breast tumors, draining lymph nodes, adjacent tissues. TCRdb passed the multiplex PCR reads through MiXCR, listing each CDR3 protein once. The sample has approximately 21,000 distinct CDR3 sequences; 40% to 45% are singletons. Sequenced: breast tumor tissue. These receptors all stem from a female donor with breast cancer. Some clones in this sample may be carry-over from other donors' samples.

The chain carries TRBV4-3 and TRBJ2-3; D call uncertain. The CDR3 contains 13 residues. Germline V CDR1 and CDR2: LGHNA, YSLEER. V dropped 0 bases and J dropped 6 bases, with 7 bases sitting between them. The CDR3 coding sequence is TGCGCCAGCAGCCAAGATATCAGGGATACGCAGTATTTT. Protein product: CASSQDIRDTQYF.

On this clonotype itself: A much bigger clone sits one base away, suggesting this may be a read error. The genes are TRBV5-1 and TRBJ2-7; the D is unclear. The germline V gene encodes CDR1 SGHRS and CDR2 YFSETQ. The CDR3 is 17 residues long. With 0 bases removed from V and 2 bases from J, the gap between germline ends came to 18 bases. The CDR3 region is CASSLEVPLHGTYEQYF. The CDR3 DNA reads as TGCGCCAGCAGCTTGGAAGTACCTCTACACGGTACCTACGAGCAGTACTTC.

Ten or more counts support this clonotype. V is TRBV7-8 and J is TRBJ2-1; TRBD2 matches at 9 bases. The CDR3 consists of 16 residues. CDR1 and CDR2 (germline): SGHVS, FQNEAQ. J gave up 0 bases and V 5 bases, and 5 bases lay outside the gene matches. CDR3 DNA sequence: TGTGCCAGCAGCCCCTTTAGCGGGGGCTCCTACAATGAGCAGTTCTTC. Translation: CASSPFSGGSYNEQFF.

This clonotype appeared many times. The chain links TRBV20-1 to TRBJ1-5, with 7 positions matching TRBD1. After removal of 3 bases from V and 7 bases from J, the junction contained 6 bases not matched to a gene. The CDR3 sequence is 13 residues long. The germline gives CDR1 DFQATT, CDR2 SNEGSKA (reference sequence). CDR3 sequence reads: CSARSQGGQPQHF. CDR3 in DNA: TGCAGTGCTAGGAGCCAGGGGGGACAGCCCCAGCATTTT.

The rearrangement joins TRBV20-1 to TRBJ1-3; a possible D gene is TRBD1 (5 bases). The CDR3 loop spans 11 amino acids. V was pared by 5 bases and J by 7 bases, with 9 bases between. In germline, CDR1 is DFQATT, CDR2 SNEGSKA (reference sequence). CDR3 bases: TGCAGTGCTCCCCGGGGGAACACCATATATTTT. It is translated as CSAPRGNTIYF.

The table lists this clonotype with many counts. The rearrangement uses TRBV7-3 and TRBJ2-7; TRBD1 matches at 12 bases. Unmatched junction bases numbered 7, after V lost 0 bases and J lost 7 bases. There are 16 residues in the CDR3. Germline V gene sequence: CDR1 SGHTA, CDR2 FQGTGA. This chain's CDR3 is CASSLTAGQGAGEQYF. The CDR3 DNA reads TGTGCCAGCAGCTTAACTGCGGGACAGGGGGCAGGGGAGCAGTACTTC.

The rearrangement joins TRBV29-1 to TRBJ1-2, with a tentative D call TRBD1 (6 bases). Germline V lookup: CDR1 SQVTM, CDR2 ANQGSEA. V was clipped by 7 bases and J by 8 bases, with 20 bases between them. This CDR3 has 13 residues. This chain's CDR3 is CSAGETGSGGYTF. The CDR3 bases are TGCAGCGCCGGTGAGACAGGTTCAGGGGGCTACACCTTC.

The chain uses TRBV2 and TRBJ2-3; TRBD2 is a possible D gene (6 bases). Per germline, CDR1 SNHLY and CDR2 FYNNEI. This CDR3 comprises 14 residues. Trimming stripped 8 bases from V and 0 bases from J, with 12 bases between. The CDR3 DNA is TGTGCCAGCGGGGACTCGACTAGCACAGATACGCAGTATTTT. This codes for CASGDSTSTDTQYF.

This clonotype was counted many times. The chain carries TRBV7-8 and TRBJ2-7; D gene ambiguous. Trimming shortened V by 4 bases and J by 6 bases, and 7 bases separated the two germline ends. The CDR3 consists of 11 residues. Germline V gene data show CDR1 as SGHVS and CDR2 as FQNEAQ. Written as DNA, the CDR3 is TGTGCCAGCAGCTCCCTTTTCGAGCAGTACTTC. It translates to CASSSLFEQYF. Looking up the rest from reference TRBV7-8 and TRBJ2-7 gives the full variable domain: GAGVSQSPRYKVAKRGQDVALRCDPISGHVSLFWYQQALGQGPEFLTYFQNEAQLDKSGLPSDRFFAERPEGSVSTLKIQRTQQEDSAVYLCASSSLFEQYFGPGTRLTVT.

This clonotype was observed at least ten times. The V call is TRBV29-1, the J call TRBJ2-3, with D maybe TRBD1 (6 bases). The length of the CDR3 is 20 residues. Germline CDR1 SQVTM, CDR2 ANQGSEA. Trimming shortened V by 1 base and J by 2 bases, and 28 bases separated the two germline ends. CDR3 protein: CSVEGFFSLDGTLDTDTQYF. Written as DNA, the CDR3 is TGCAGCGTTGAAGGGTTTTTTTCTCTAGACGGGACACTAGACACAGATACGCAGTATTTT.

This clonotype has just one count. This clone may be a read error of a much larger clone one base away. CDR3 DNA: TGTGCCAGCAGCTTAGTAGCGCCCGGGTGGTGGGGGAACCCCGAGCAGTACTTC. Translating it yields CASSLVAPGWWGNPEQYF. The chain recombines TRBV7-9 with TRBJ2-7; either TRBD1 or TRBD2 may fit D (5 bases each). The CDR3 contains 18 residues. V lost 1 base, J lost 6 bases, and 25 bases lay in between. The germline V gene encodes CDR1 SEHNR and CDR2 FQNEAQ (reference sequence).